A selection of T cell receptor beta chains follows, all from one sample in a study of T cells in Graves' hyperthyroidism and ophthalmopathy. TCRdb reprocessed the multiplex PCR reads via MiXCR and lists one record per CDR3 protein. The data hold about 98,000 distinct CDR3 sequences, with around 40% observed a single time. The sample taken for sequencing was peripheral blood or thyroid tissue (not recorded which). The receptors were sampled from a woman in her twenties or thirties with Graves' hyperthyroidism. The CDR3 runs from the conserved cysteine through the conserved F or W. The D gene is left open where the match is weak. Size tells how often a clone was seen (once, few, many) or the class of an expanded clone, and some rows leave it out.

v_call	clone_size	j_call	d_call	cdr3_aa	cdr3_nt
TRBV7-8	-	TRBJ1-2	-	CASSSHVGTGYTF	TGTGCCAGCAGCTCACATGTGGGGACAGGCTACACCTTC
TRBV15	-	TRBJ2-5	-	CATSRVGTQETQYF	TGTGCCACCAGCAGGGTCGGGACTCAAGAGACCCAGTACTTC
TRBV20-1	many	TRBJ1-4	-	CSARVGRADPNEKLFF	TGCAGTGCTAGAGTAGGCAGGGCCGACCCTAATGAAAAACTGTTTTTT
TRBV18	many	TRBJ1-4	TRBD1	CASSPGTGGGYEKLFF	TGTGCCAGCTCCCCCGGGACAGGGGGCGGATACGAAAAACTGTTTTTT
TRBV15	many	TRBJ2-5	-	CATSRRGWGETQYF	TGTGCCACCAGCAGACGGGGGTGGGGAGAGACCCAGTACTTC
TRBV20-1	-	TRBJ2-5	-	CSANPGVETQYF	TGCAGTGCTAACCCAGGGGTTGAGACCCAGTACTTC
TRBV5-8	many	TRBJ1-2	-	CASSLRTDYGYTF	TGTGCCAGCAGCTTGCGTACGGATTATGGCTACACCTTC
TRBV7-6	-	TRBJ2-3	TRBD2	CASRPQRTSGIPDTQYF	TGTGCCAGCAGACCCCAAAGGACTAGCGGGATACCAGATACGCAGTATTTT
TRBV5-1	-	TRBJ1-6	-	CASSLRGRDSPLHF	TGCGCCAGCAGCTTGCGGGGCAGAGATTCACCCCTCCACTTT
TRBV19	many	TRBJ2-5	-	CASSIGRRETQYF	TGTGCCAGTAGTATCGGCAGGAGAGAGACCCAGTACTTC
TRBV7-9	many	TRBJ2-7	-	CASSLASRYEQYF	TGTGCCAGCAGCTTGGCCTCTAGGTACGAGCAGTACTTC
TRBV5-1	-	TRBJ1-6	-	CASSTGESSAPLHF	TGCGCCAGCAGCACCGGCGAATCAAGTGCACCCCTCCACTTT
TRBV20-1	many	TRBJ1-5	TRBD1	CSARRTGNQPQHF	TGCAGTGCGAGAAGGACAGGGAATCAGCCCCAGCATTTT
TRBV28	few	TRBJ1-2	TRBD1	CASSPQGARENGYTF	TGTGCCAGCAGTCCCCAGGGGGCGAGGGAGAATGGCTACACCTTC
TRBV7-9	many	TRBJ1-1	-	CASSLVSHMNTEAFF	TGTGCCAGCAGCTTAGTGTCACACATGAACACTGAAGCTTTCTTT
TRBV2	-	TRBJ1-3	-	CASSEAPGTLRSGNTIYF	TGTGCCAGCAGTGAAGCGCCGGGCACACTGCGCTCTGGAAACACCATATATTTT
TRBV6-6	few	TRBJ1-6	-	CASSEGTGFPNSPLHF	TGTGCCAGCAGTGAGGGAACCGGATTCCCTAATTCACCCCTCCACTTT
TRBV6-5	many	TRBJ2-5	TRBD2	CASSPVLGGGTQYF	TGTGCCAGCAGCCCCGTCCTGGGGGGGGGGACTCAGTACTTC
TRBV7-6	many	TRBJ1-1	-	CASSLESTVKAFF	TGTGCCAGCAGCTTAGAAAGTACAGTAAAAGCTTTCTTT
TRBV20-1	many	TRBJ2-7	TRBD2	CSARDQSGGTYEQYF	TGCAGTGCTAGAGATCAGAGCGGGGGCACCTACGAGCAGTACTTC
TRBV15	-	TRBJ2-7	-	CATIRPGVSYEQYF	TGTGCCACCATCCGGCCAGGGGTCTCCTACGAGCAGTACTTC
TRBV20-1	many	TRBJ1-3	-	CSASKGVGNTIYF	TGCAGTGCTTCTAAGGGGGTTGGAAACACCATATATTTT
TRBV5-1	many	TRBJ1-1	TRBD1	CASGTGEWDTEAFF	TGCGCCAGCGGCACAGGGGAATGGGACACTGAAGCTTTCTTT
TRBV20-1	-	TRBJ2-5	-	CSARDRAGRETQYF	TGCAGTGCTAGAGATCGGGCAGGGCGAGAGACCCAGTACTTC
TRBV5-4	-	TRBJ1-2	-	CASRRKGGYTF	TGTGCCAGCAGACGGAAGGGGGGTTACACCTTC
TRBV14	many	TRBJ2-7	TRBD1	CASSRDRVSSYEQYF	TGTGCCAGCAGCCGGGACAGGGTGAGCTCCTACGAGCAGTACTTC
TRBV9	many	TRBJ2-2	-	CASSVLTNTGELFF	TGTGCCAGCAGCGTCCTCACGAACACCGGGGAGCTGTTTTTT
TRBV15	-	TRBJ2-5	-	CATSRAGPDLETQYF	TGTGCCACCAGCAGAGCGGGGCCCGACTTGGAGACCCAGTACTTC
TRBV6-6	many	TRBJ1-2	-	CASSYKAGHYGYTF	TGTGCCAGCAGTTACAAAGCGGGCCACTATGGCTACACCTTC
TRBV7-9	-	TRBJ2-3	TRBD2	CASSFGLAGGRLGAQYF	TGTGCCAGCAGTTTCGGACTAGCGGGAGGACGGCTGGGGGCGCAGTATTTT
TRBV5-1	-	TRBJ2-2	-	CASEPAGTGTGELFF	TGCGCCAGCGAACCAGCAGGTACTGGCACCGGGGAGCTGTTTTTT
TRBV7-3	-	TRBJ2-7	TRBD2	CASSRYTGTSGSRWVYEQYF	TGTGCCAGCAGCAGATACACCGGGACTAGCGGGAGTAGGTGGGTTTACGAGCAGTACTTC
TRBV7-3	many	TRBJ2-7	-	CASSLQGYEQYF	TGTGCCAGCAGTCTACAGGGATACGAGCAGTACTTC
TRBV11-2	-	TRBJ2-5	-	CASSPGFTLANQETQYF	TGTGCCAGCAGCCCGGGCTTCACCTTAGCGAACCAAGAGACCCAGTACTTC
TRBV7-3	many	TRBJ1-5	-	CASTTEFASNQPQHF	TGTGCCAGCACGACTGAGTTCGCTAGCAATCAGCCCCAGCATTTT
TRBV5-1	many	TRBJ1-4	-	CASSLGTTDEKLFF	TGCGCCAGCAGCTTAGGGACGACGGATGAAAAACTGTTTTTT
TRBV6-6	many	TRBJ2-7	-	CASRYGQLQNEQYF	TGTGCCAGCAGATACGGACAGTTACAGAACGAGCAGTACTTC
TRBV4-2	many	TRBJ1-1	TRBD1	CASSQQGDTEAFF	TGTGCCAGCAGCCAGCAGGGGGACACTGAAGCTTTCTTT
TRBV7-2	many	TRBJ2-7	TRBD2	CASSSGTSGSLEQYF	TGTGCCAGCAGCTCAGGGACTAGCGGGAGTCTCGAGCAGTACTTC
TRBV5-1	many	TRBJ2-2	-	CASSLAGGRPTGELFF	TGCGCCAGCAGCTTGGCCGGAGGGCGCCCCACCGGGGAGCTGTTTTTT
TRBV5-5	many	TRBJ1-5	-	CASSDRTLGQPQHF	TGTGCCAGCAGCGACAGGACGCTCGGTCAGCCCCAGCATTTT
TRBV2	many	TRBJ1-2	-	CASRPDRDGYTF	TGTGCCAGCAGGCCGGATCGGGATGGCTACACCTTC
TRBV2	-	TRBJ1-2	TRBD1	CASSPTATGDRRLSYTF	TGTGCCAGCAGCCCGACTGCCACCGGGGACAGGCGACTAAGCTACACCTTC
TRBV13	many	TRBJ1-6	-	CASSLGGQGYNSPLHF	TGTGCCAGCAGCTTAGGGGGGCAGGGATATAATTCACCCCTCCACTTT
TRBV5-6	many	TRBJ1-3	TRBD1	CASSPWGQGARNTIYF	TGTGCCAGCAGCCCGTGGGGTCAGGGGGCTCGAAACACCATATATTTT